The T cell receptor (beta chain) described here comes from a study of cytomegalovirus exposure and HLA in healthy donors. The repertoire was sequenced with immunoSEQ multiplex PCR; TCRdb's copy has only in-frame clones and lacks some. This table has more than 90,000 clones, 88% appearing once. Germline CDR1 SGHRS, CDR2 YFSETQ. The CDR3 extends over 13 amino acids. V shed 0 bases and J shed 8 bases, with 9 bases lying between them. Source material: PBMCs. This sequence joins TRBV5-1 and TRBJ2-1, with a weak D call TRBD1 (6 bases). The receptor was isolated from a young man in good health and CMV-seropositive. Written as DNA, the CDR3 is TGCGCCAGCAGCTTGGAGGGGGTTGATGAGCAGTTCTTC. Translating gives CASSLEGVDEQFF.